These T cell receptor beta chains were read from a single sample in a study of blood T cell repertoires in COVID-19. Sequenced by immunoSEQ multiplex PCR; TCRdb stores in-frame clones only, minus some. The sample holds approximately 35,000 clones, nearly 80% seen once. Sample: peripheral blood. These receptors were obtained from an elderly man with acute or convalescent COVID-19. CDR3s include the opening cysteine and the closing phenylalanine or tryptophan. The D gene is left open where the match is weak. Clone size, where shown, is once, few, many, or a class for clones that have expanded.

v_gene: TRBV7-9
j_gene: TRBJ2-4
abundance: -
d_gene: TRBD1
CDR3aa: CASSLLTGQGKNIQYF
CDR3nt: TGTGCCAGCAGCCTCCTTACCGGACAGGGGAAAAACATTCAGTACTTC

v_gene: TRBV19
j_gene: TRBJ2-2
abundance: few
d_gene: -
CDR3aa: CASSKTGDTGELFF
CDR3nt: TGTGCCAGTAGTAAAACCGGGGACACCGGGGAGCTGTTTTTT

v_gene: TRBV4-2
j_gene: TRBJ2-7
abundance: -
d_gene: TRBD2
CDR3aa: CASSQGDSGSYEQYF
CDR3nt: TGTGCCAGCAGCCAAGGCGATAGCGGGTCCTACGAGCAGTACTTC

v_gene: TRBV18
j_gene: TRBJ1-1
abundance: few
d_gene: -
CDR3aa: CASSPLGGNTEAFF
CDR3nt: TGTGCCAGCTCACCCCTCGGGGGGAACACTGAAGCTTTCTTT

v_gene: TRBV7-2
j_gene: TRBJ2-3
abundance: once
d_gene: -
CDR3aa: CASSPVVALGDTQYF
CDR3nt: TGTGCCAGCAGCCCCGTCGTTGCTCTAGGAGATACGCAGTATTTT

v_gene: TRBV18
j_gene: TRBJ2-2
abundance: -
d_gene: TRBD2
CDR3aa: CASSPPGLASNTGELFF
CDR3nt: TGTGCCAGCTCGCCGCCTGGACTAGCCTCGAACACCGGGGAGCTGTTTTTT

v_gene: TRBV6-6
j_gene: TRBJ2-1
abundance: -
d_gene: TRBD2
CDR3aa: CASTFGLAGGQNEQFF
CDR3nt: TGTGCCAGCACCTTTGGACTAGCGGGAGGGCAGAATGAGCAGTTCTTC

v_gene: TRBV6-2/TRBV6-3
j_gene: TRBJ1-6
abundance: -
d_gene: -
CDR3aa: CASSYSGAYNSPLHF
CDR3nt: TGTGCCAGCAGTTACTCAGGGGCCTATAATTCACCCCTCCACTTT

v_gene: TRBV30
j_gene: TRBJ1-2
abundance: -
d_gene: -
CDR3aa: CAWLYRRASNYGYTF
CDR3nt: TGTGCCTGGTTGTACAGGAGAGCGTCTAACTATGGCTACACCTTC

v_gene: TRBV7-2
j_gene: TRBJ2-7
abundance: -
d_gene: TRBD2
CDR3aa: CASSPLASYEQYF
CDR3nt: TGTGCCAGCAGCCCACTAGCGTCCTACGAGCAGTACTTC

v_gene: TRBV7-3
j_gene: TRBJ2-1
abundance: -
d_gene: -
CDR3aa: CASSPTSYNEQFF
CDR3nt: TGTGCCAGCAGCCCTACTAGCTACAATGAGCAGTTCTTC

v_gene: TRBV5-5
j_gene: TRBJ1-2
abundance: -
d_gene: TRBD1
CDR3aa: CASSLQGEDYGYTF
CDR3nt: TGTGCCAGCAGCCTACAGGGGGAAGACTATGGCTACACCTTC

v_gene: TRBV7-3
j_gene: TRBJ2-5
abundance: -
d_gene: TRBD2
CDR3aa: CASSGTSLETQYF
CDR3nt: TGTGCCAGCAGCGGGACTAGCTTAGAGACCCAGTACTTC

v_gene: TRBV30
j_gene: TRBJ1-3
abundance: -
d_gene: -
CDR3aa: CAWIVGASGNTIYF
CDR3nt: TGTGCCTGGATTGTGGGGGCGTCCGGAAACACCATATATTTT

v_gene: TRBV7-3
j_gene: TRBJ2-5
abundance: -
d_gene: -
CDR3aa: CASSFFAGGETQYF
CDR3nt: TGTGCCAGCAGCTTTTTTGCAGGAGGGGAGACCCAGTACTTC

v_gene: TRBV19
j_gene: TRBJ1-1
abundance: -
d_gene: -
CDR3aa: CASSPTVNTEAFF
CDR3nt: TGTGCCAGTAGCCCGACAGTGAACACTGAAGCTTTCTTT